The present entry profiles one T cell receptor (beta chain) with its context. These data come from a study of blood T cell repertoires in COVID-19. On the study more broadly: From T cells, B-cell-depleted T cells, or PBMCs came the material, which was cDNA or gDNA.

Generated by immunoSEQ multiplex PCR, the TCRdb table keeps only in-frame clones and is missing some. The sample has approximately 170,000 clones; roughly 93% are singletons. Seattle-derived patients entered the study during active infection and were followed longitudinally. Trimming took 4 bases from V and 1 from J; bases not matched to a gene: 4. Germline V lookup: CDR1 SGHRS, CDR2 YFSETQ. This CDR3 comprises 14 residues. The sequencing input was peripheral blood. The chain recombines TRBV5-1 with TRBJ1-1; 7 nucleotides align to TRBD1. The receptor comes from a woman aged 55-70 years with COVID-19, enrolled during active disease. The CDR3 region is CASSTRQGNTEAFF. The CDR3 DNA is TGCGCCAGCAGCACCCGACAGGGGAACACTGAAGCTTTCTTT.